This is a list of T cell receptor beta chains from one sample in a study of molecular identifiers for immune sequencing clone quantification. In TCRdb, the PCR reads were re-called with MiXCR into one record per CDR3 protein. The sample has about 640,000 distinct CDR3 sequences, approximately 20% seen once. Sequenced: naive CD8+ T cells from blood, with Jurkat cell RNA spiked in. These receptors were obtained from a human donor in good health. Some libraries in this study had Jurkat cell RNA spiked in. Both conserved end residues are part of each CDR3. The D gene is left open where the match is weak. A row's size may be missing; if present it is once, few, many or a size class.

V	J	D	size	CDR3	DNA
TRBV20-1	TRBJ2-7	TRBD2	many	CSAAGTSAYEQYF	TGCAGTGCTGCCGGGACTAGCGCGTACGAGCAGTACTTC
TRBV12-5	TRBJ2-3	NA	many	CASGDGGSSTDTQYF	TGTGCTAGCGGAGATGGGGGATCTAGCACAGATACGCAGTATTTT
TRBV13	TRBJ2-3	TRBD1	many	CASSSLTGDPDTQYF	TGTGCCAGCAGCTCGTTGACAGGGGATCCAGATACGCAGTATTTT
TRBV19	TRBJ2-7	NA	NA	CASSISQGYYEQYF	TGTGCCAGTAGTATTAGCCAGGGATACTACGAGCAGTACTTC
TRBV25-1	TRBJ2-7	NA	many	CASSQQLSYEQYF	TGTGCCAGCAGTCAGCAACTCTCCTACGAGCAGTACTTC
TRBV4-3	TRBJ2-3	TRBD2	many	CASSQESRGGWRDTQYF	TGCGCCAGCAGCCAAGAGTCGCGGGGGGGTTGGCGGGATACGCAGTATTTT
TRBV7-6	TRBJ2-7	TRBD1	many	CASSARDRGYEQYF	TGTGCCAGCAGCGCCCGGGACAGGGGGTACGAGCAGTACTTC
TRBV12-5	TRBJ2-7	NA	NA	CASGPTGAGEQYF	TGTGCTAGTGGCCCGACAGGCGCGGGGGAGCAGTACTTC
TRBV6-5	TRBJ2-7	NA	NA	CASSFSADQIIYEQYF	TGTGCCAGCAGTTTTTCTGCAGACCAAATAATCTACGAGCAGTACTTC
TRBV12-3/TRBV12-4	TRBJ1-5	NA	many	CASSFIQGVQPQHF	TGTGCCAGCAGTTTTATACAGGGTGTTCAGCCCCAGCATTTT
TRBV27	TRBJ1-4	NA	many	CASSLRGAATNEKLFF	TGTGCCAGCAGTTTACGGGGGGCGGCAACTAATGAAAAACTGTTTTTT
TRBV9	TRBJ2-2	NA	many	CASQGPASGELFF	TGTGCCAGCCAGGGGCCGGCATCCGGGGAGCTGTTTTTT
TRBV2	TRBJ2-1	NA	many	CASSDGGSSYNEQFF	TGTGCCAGCAGTGACGGAGGGAGCTCCTACAATGAGCAGTTCTTC
TRBV6-2/TRBV6-3	TRBJ1-5	TRBD1	many	CASSQRQGPNQPQHF	TGTGCCAGCAGTCAACGACAGGGGCCCAATCAGCCCCAGCATTTT
TRBV7-9	TRBJ1-5	TRBD1	many	CASSFTDRDQPQHF	TGTGCCAGCAGCTTCACCGACAGGGACCAGCCCCAGCATTTT
TRBV12-3/TRBV12-4	TRBJ2-5	TRBD2	NA	CASSGGPAGVEVETQYF	TGTGCCAGCAGTGGGGGACCAGCGGGAGTTGAGGTAGAGACCCAGTACTTC
TRBV27	TRBJ2-3	TRBD1	few	CASSPTGQDTDTQYF	TGTGCCAGCAGTCCCACGGGACAGGACACAGATACGCAGTATTTT
TRBV5-5	TRBJ2-3	NA	many	CASSLGEWRSTDTQYF	TGTGCCAGCAGCTTGGGGGAGTGGAGGAGCACAGATACGCAGTATTTT
TRBV7-3	TRBJ2-7	NA	many	CASSLWGSREQYF	TGTGCCAGCAGCTTATGGGGTAGCCGGGAGCAGTACTTC
TRBV4-3	TRBJ1-2	TRBD1	many	CASSQEVAGGDWYGYTF	TGCGCCAGCAGCCAAGAAGTGGCAGGGGGGGACTGGTATGGCTACACCTTC
TRBV7-9	TRBJ2-7	NA	many	CASSLTAHLYEQYF	TGTGCCAGCAGCTTAACCGCCCATCTCTACGAGCAGTACTTC
TRBV19	TRBJ2-3	TRBD1	many	CASRRTGQGSVDTQYF	TGTGCCAGTAGGAGAACCGGACAGGGATCCGTGGATACGCAGTATTTT
TRBV5-1	TRBJ2-5	NA	many	CASSPPGLPYKETQYF	TGCGCCAGCAGCCCACCCGGTCTCCCGTACAAAGAGACCCAGTACTTC
TRBV19	TRBJ1-5	NA	many	CASSIGQYKVDF	TGTGCCAGTAGTATAGGTCAGTATAAAGTGGATTTT
TRBV30	TRBJ2-7	TRBD1	NA	CAWSWGQGFYEQYF	TGTGCCTGGAGTTGGGGACAGGGATTCTACGAGCAGTACTTC
TRBV28	TRBJ2-7	TRBD2	NA	CASSLFGLAGHEQYF	TGTGCCAGCAGTTTATTTGGACTAGCGGGACACGAGCAGTACTTC